The next 32 T cell receptor beta chains were all read from a single sample in a study of PD-1 blockade in mismatch repair-deficient tumors. Sequenced by immunoSEQ multiplex PCR; TCRdb stores in-frame clones only, minus some. The sample records roughly 50,000 clones, roughly 80% being singletons. The sequences come from peripheral blood, collected about 20 weeks after starting pembrolizumab. The source is an adult with mismatch repair-deficient cancer.

This clone appeared a single time. The chain combines TRBV18 with TRBJ2-7, with 9 bases aligning to TRBD1. After removal of 5 bases from V and 4 bases from J, the junction contained 9 bases not matched to a gene. CDR1 is KGHSH and CDR2 is LQKENI in the germline V gene. This CDR3 has 15 amino acids. CDR3 in DNA: TGTGCCAGCTCATTAACGGGACAGGGAGGTTACGAGCAGTACTTC. Protein product: CASSLTGQGGYEQYF.

The chain couples TRBV2 to TRBJ1-3; 7 bases align to TRBD1. The CDR3 totals 15 residues. Germline values: CDR1 SNHLY, CDR2 FYNNEI. The V and J ends lost 1 base and 8 bases, in that order; junction bases with no gene match: 8. DNA of the CDR3: TGTGCCAGCAGTGAAGGGGGCAGGGGGTCGGACACCATATATTTT. As protein: CASSEGGRGSDTIYF.

The rearrangement uses TRBV29-1 and TRBJ1-3, with TRBD1 matching 7 bases. V was clipped by 7 bases and J by 2 bases; unmatched bases: 5. Germline V lookup: CDR1 SQVTM, CDR2 ANQGSEA. This CDR3 is 13 amino acids long. Here the CDR3 reads CSARQGTGNTIYF. In nucleotides, the CDR3 is TGCAGCGCCAGACAGGGTACTGGAAACACCATATATTTT.

In this sample, this clone turned up a few times. V and J are TRBV2 and TRBJ2-1; 12 positions agree with TRBD2. The CDR3 covers 15 residues. V shed 6 bases, J shed 4 bases, and the junction held 4 bases outside the gene matches. CDR1 SNHLY and CDR2 FYNNEI come from the germline V gene. The CDR3 DNA follows: TGTGCCAGCAGCCCACTAGCGGGAGGTTACAATGAGCAGTTCTTC. This translates into CASSPLAGGYNEQFF.

V usage is TRBV9 and J usage is TRBJ2-5; D assignment may be TRBD1 or TRBD2 (5 bases each). The germline CDR1 and CDR2 sequences are SGDLS and YYNGEE. The CDR3 spans 15 residues. V gave up 2 bases and J gave up 2 bases, with 13 bases separating them. The CDR3 nucleotides read TGTGCCAGCAGCGTCCTCGGGACGATACAAGAGACCCAGTACTTC. Amino acids: CASSVLGTIQETQYF.

The rearrangement links TRBV19 to TRBJ2-2, with D possibly called TRBD1 or TRBD2 (5 bases each). The V gene lost 5 bases and the J gene lost 5 bases, with 18 bases spanning the gap. The CDR3 has 16 amino acids. The germline CDR1 and CDR2 sequences are LNHDA and SQIVND (reference sequence). As DNA, the CDR3 is TGTGCCAGTAGTCCGTTCCGGGACCATCCGACCGGGGAGCTGTTTTTT. This sequence encodes CASSPFRDHPTGELFF. The complete variable domain, with remaining parts taken from reference TRBV19 and TRBJ2-2, reads DGGITQSPKYLFRKEGQNVTLSCEQNLNHDAMYWYRQDPGQGLRLIYYSQIVNDFQKGDIAEGYSVSREKKESFPLTVTSAQKNPTAFYLCASSPFRDHPTGELFFGEGSRLTVL.

The CDR3 nucleotides read TGTGCCAGCAGCGTAGGAGTTTCCGGACTAGCGGTAGCCAATGAGCAGTTCTTC. Translating gives CASSVGVSGLAVANEQFF. The genes are TRBV9 and TRBJ2-1; TRBD2 agrees at 10 bases. The junction had 12 bases not matched to a gene; V was cut back by 0 bases and J by 6 bases. Germline V lookup: CDR1 SGDLS, CDR2 YYNGEE. The CDR3 is 18 residues long.

This chain links TRBV12-5 with TRBJ1-1, with 8 bases lining up with TRBD1. The CDR3 has 18 residues. Losses at the gene ends were 3 bases for V and 0 bases for J; bases not matched to a gene: 12. Germline V gene lookup returns CDR1 LGHNT and CDR2 FRNRAP. Here the CDR3 DNA reads TGTGCTAGTGGTTTTATTTTCCGGACAGGGAATTTGAACACTGAAGCTTTCTTT. Protein sequence: CASGFIFRTGNLNTEAFF.

This clone was recorded only once. V gene TRBV7-3 combines with J gene TRBJ1-1; no clear D gene. V was trimmed by 0 bases and J by 6 bases, leaving 14 bases between them. CDR3 length equals 15 residues. Per germline, CDR1 SGHTA and CDR2 FQGTGA. This chain's CDR3 is CASSLTWHQGAEAFF. CDR3 in DNA: TGTGCCAGCAGCTTAACGTGGCACCAAGGCGCTGAAGCTTTCTTT.

In its sample, this clone is medium-sized. The chain recombines TRBV14 with TRBJ2-1; D gene ambiguous. Deletions cut 4 bases from V and 2 bases from J, with 12 bases between. Germline V gives CDR1 SGHDN, CDR2 FVKESK. This CDR3 spans 15 amino acids. The CDR3 reads CASSPLTSTYNEQFF. The CDR3 DNA is TGTGCCAGCAGCCCCTTGACATCCACCTACAATGAGCAGTTCTTC.

This chain connects TRBV6-5 to TRBJ2-2, with 8 bases aligning to TRBD2. Trimming cost V 4 bases and J 3 bases; bases outside gene matches: 1. CDR1 MNHEY and CDR2 SVGAGI come from the germline V gene. The length of the CDR3 is 14 residues. CDR3 residues: CASSSGGDTGELFF. As DNA, the CDR3 is TGTGCCAGCAGTTCGGGGGGGGACACCGGGGAGCTGTTTTTT.

The gene calls are TRBV7-3 and TRBJ2-5; tentatively, D is TRBD1 or TRBD2 (5 bases each). CDR1 SGHTA and CDR2 FQGTGA come from the germline V gene. There are 17 residues in the CDR3. V was shortened by 1 base and J by 2 bases, with 17 bases between the two germline ends. The CDR3: CASSLRPPGREQETQYF. The CDR3 DNA reads as TGTGCCAGCAGCTTAAGACCCCCGGGACGGGAACAAGAGACCCAGTACTTC.

With regard to this clone: One end of the junction is discordant with germline, which a read error may explain. The rearrangement links TRBV5-1 to TRBJ2-1; 8 bases agree with TRBD2. The germline gives CDR1 SGHRS, CDR2 YFSETQ. The CDR3 runs to 15 residues. The CDR3 reads CASSEDTSGGVYRVF. The CDR3 DNA reads TGCGCCAGCAGCGAGGATACTAGCGGAGGGGTCTACAGGGTCTTC.

J is TRBJ2-2 and V is TRBV23-1; possible D gene TRBD1, 5 bases. TRBV23-1 is noted as an ORF with a role that remains uncertain. Trimming removed 3 bases at V and 0 bases at J, with 20 bases between. CDR3 size: 19 residues. CDR3 nucleotide sequence: TGCGCCAGCAGTCATCCGCCCACCAGGGTCGACCCGAACACCGGGGAGCTGTTTTTT. Its translation is CASSHPPTRVDPNTGELFF.

V usage is TRBV11-1 and J usage is TRBJ2-1; D unresolved. CDR1 and CDR2 (germline): SGHAT, FQDESV (reference sequence). Deletions cut 2 bases from V and 8 bases from J, with 4 bases between. There are 11 residues in the CDR3. This CDR3 is CASSLQDEQFF. The DNA for the CDR3 is TGTGCCAGCAGCTTACAAGATGAGCAGTTCTTC. Drawing the rest from reference TRBV11-1 and TRBJ2-1, the complete variable domain is EAEVAQSPRYKITEKSQAVAFWCDPISGHATLYWYRQILGQGPELLVQFQDESVVDDSQLPKDRFSAERLKGVDSTLKIQPAELGDSAMYLCASSLQDEQFFGPGTRLTVL.

This chain joins TRBV29-1 and TRBJ2-3; possibly TRBD2 for D (5 bases). The germline V gene has CDR1 SQVTM and CDR2 ANQGSEA. The CDR3 covers 14 residues. V was shortened by 5 bases and J by 2 bases, with 14 bases between the two germline ends. CDR3 DNA: TGCAGCGTTCCGCGGACTGGCTTCACAGATACGCAGTATTTT. This translates into CSVPRTGFTDTQYF.

J is TRBJ2-1 and V is TRBV4-2, with 10 bases matching TRBD2. Germline V gene lookup returns CDR1 LGHNA and CDR2 YNFKEQ. The CDR3 is 16 residues long. Unmatched junction bases numbered 14, after V lost 5 bases and J lost 10 bases. CDR3 in DNA: TGTGCCAGCAGCTCCAGGACTAGCGGAGCCTTTTGGGAGCAGTTCTTC. This encodes CASSSRTSGAFWEQFF.

The rearrangement uses TRBV7-8 and TRBJ2-7; 7 bases fit TRBD1. CDR1 and CDR2 (germline): SGHVS, FQNEAQ. Germline trimming cut 7 bases from V and 2 bases from J; bases unmatched to any gene: 8. The CDR3 consists of 14 residues. In DNA form, the CDR3 reads TGTGCCAGCACAACTCGACAGGGTCCCTACGAGCAGTACTTC. This codes for CASTTRQGPYEQYF.

CDR3 DNA: TGTGCCAGCTCACCACCGGCTAGGCTGGGAGCCAAAAACATTCAGTACTTC. This sequence encodes CASSPPARLGAKNIQYF. This sequence joins TRBV18 and TRBJ2-4; D remains unclear. Germline CDR1 KGHSH, CDR2 LQKENI. V gave up 0 bases and J gave up 0 bases, with 12 bases separating them. This CDR3 has 17 amino acids.

The sample holds a few counts of this clone. CDR3 region: CASSLVSGAGEQYF. DNA for the CDR3: TGTGCCAGCAGCTTAGTTTCTGGGGCGGGCGAGCAGTACTTC. The chain carries TRBV7-7 and TRBJ2-7; the D call may be TRBD1 or TRBD2 (5 bases each). The V end was cut by 1 base, the J end by 6 bases, with 13 bases between. This CDR3 contains 14 residues. Germline V gene data show CDR1 as SSHAT and CDR2 as FNYEAQ (reference sequence). Full variable domain (outside the CDR3, taken from reference TRBV7-7 and TRBJ2-7): GAGVSQSPRYKVTKRGQDVTLRCDPISSHATLYWYQQALGQGPEFLTYFNYEAQPDKSGLPSDRFSAERPEGSISTLTIQRTEQRDSAMYRCASSLVSGAGEQYFGPGTRLTVT.

This clone was recorded once. The J gene is TRBJ2-1, the V gene TRBV18, with TRBD2 matching over 9 bases. CDR1 KGHSH and CDR2 LQKENI come from the germline V gene. J was trimmed by 2 bases and V by 6 bases; bases with no gene match: 5. This CDR3 has 15 residues. Here the CDR3 reads CASSLSGSAYNEQFF. The DNA for the CDR3 is TGTGCCAGCTCCCTTAGCGGGAGTGCCTACAATGAGCAGTTCTTC.

The rearrangement links TRBV7-2 to TRBJ2-1, with D perhaps TRBD2 (7 bases). CDR1 SGHTA and CDR2 FQGNSA come from the germline V gene. The CDR3 contains 15 residues. Trimming cost V 2 bases and J 2 bases, with 10 bases left between them. The CDR3 loop is CASSLRGGTYNEQFF. The CDR3 DNA sequence: TGTGCCAGCAGCTTAAGGGGGGGCACCTACAATGAGCAGTTCTTC.

This chain connects TRBV30 to TRBJ2-5; no definite D call. Germline V lookup: CDR1 GTSNPN, CDR2 SVGIG (reference sequence). The CDR3 totals 13 residues. Trimming pared 3 bases from V and 0 bases from J, leaving 8 bases between. The CDR3 protein is CAWSIGHQETQYF. Here the CDR3 DNA reads TGTGCCTGGAGCATTGGGCACCAAGAGACCCAGTACTTC.

In its sample, this clone was seen a few times. The V gene is TRBV2, the J gene TRBJ2-3; D not resolved. From germline, CDR1 is SNHLY and CDR2 FYNNEI. The V gene lost 4 bases and the J gene lost 6 bases, with 5 bases spanning the gap. There are 11 residues in the CDR3. CDR3 sequence reads: CASSVADTQYF. In DNA form, the CDR3 reads TGTGCCAGCAGTGTGGCGGATACGCAGTATTTT.

The V gene is TRBV2, the J gene TRBJ1-5; D ambiguous. V was clipped by 2 bases and J by 4 bases, with 21 bases between them. CDR1 SNHLY and CDR2 FYNNEI come from the germline V gene. The CDR3 is made up of 18 amino acids. CDR3 sequence (DNA): TGTGCCAGCAGTGAACGGCGTCAGGTGGGCCGAGATAATCAGCCCCAGCATTTT. It codes for CASSERRQVGRDNQPQHF.

This clone occurred a few times. The chain combines TRBV11-3 with TRBJ2-3; TRBD1 aligns across 8 bases. Trimming took 8 bases from V and 6 from J; bases not matched to a gene: 10. Germline loops: CDR1 SGHNT, CDR2 YENEEA. This CDR3 contains 14 residues. The CDR3 DNA follows: TGTGCCAGCTGGGGAAGTGGGACAGGCGATACGCAGTATTTT. The encoded protein is CASWGSGTGDTQYF.

This chain links TRBV5-8 with TRBJ1-1; D may be TRBD1 (6 bases). In germline, CDR1 is SGHTS, CDR2 YDEGEE. This CDR3 comprises 14 residues. V lost 4 bases and J 4 bases, leaving 14 bases between the germline ends. The CDR3 loop reads CASSDDGGLTEAFF. Written as DNA, the CDR3 is TGTGCCAGCAGCGATGATGGGGGGCTCACTGAAGCTTTCTTT.

The gene calls are TRBV15 and TRBJ2-1; D is uncertain. This CDR3 is built from 15 residues. Looked up from germline, CDR1 is LNHNV and CDR2 is YYDKDF (reference sequence). The ends were cut back, 0 bases at V and 5 bases at J, with 11 bases in the middle. CDR3 loop: CATSRDRSRDNEQFF. The CDR3 DNA sequence: TGTGCCACCAGCAGAGATCGGAGTCGGGACAATGAGCAGTTCTTC.

This rearrangement joins TRBV6-5 to TRBJ2-7; no firm D call. This CDR3 region has 14 residues. V lost 0 bases, J lost 3 bases, and 9 bases lay in between. Germline assignment: CDR1 MNHEY and CDR2 SVGAGI. CDR3 in DNA: TGTGCCAGCAGTTACTCGGGCATCAACTACGAGCAGTACTTC. Its protein is CASSYSGINYEQYF.

A single count supports this clone. The V gene is TRBV5-1, the J gene TRBJ2-5; 9 bases are shared with TRBD2. J was trimmed by 7 bases and V by 4 bases; bases with no gene match: 14. The CDR3 contains 16 residues. CDR1 is SGHRS and CDR2 is YFSETQ in the germline V gene. This chain's CDR3 is CASSRRSVAGAGTQYF. The CDR3 region has the DNA TGCGCCAGCAGCAGACGTTCGGTAGCGGGAGCGGGGACCCAGTACTTC.

V usage is TRBV16 and J usage is TRBJ1-1; D unclear. Germline V gene sequence: CDR1 KGHSY, CDR2 FQNENV. The length of the CDR3 is 14 residues. Between the trimmed V and J ends, which lost 1 base and 0 bases, there was a span of 6 bases. The CDR3 nucleotides read TGTGCCAGCAGCCAATTCGAGATGAACACTGAAGCTTTCTTT. Its translation: CASSQFEMNTEAFF. The full variable domain, its missing parts supplied by reference TRBV16 and TRBJ1-1, is GEEVAQTPKHLVRGEGQKAKLYCAPIKGHSYVFWYQQVLKNEFKFLISFQNENVFDETGMPKERFSAKCLPNSPCSLEIQATKLEDSAVYFCASSQFEMNTEAFFGQGTRLTVV.

For this clone: One junction end does not reproduce the germline sequence, and a read error may be involved. The chain has TRBV28 and TRBJ2-5; 7 bases map to TRBD1. Germline-derived CDR1 and CDR2 are MDHEN and SYDVKM. This CDR3 comprises 14 residues. The CDR3 coding sequence is TGTGCCAGCAGTTTCCCGGGGACAGCCTACCCCTTAGACTTC. It specifies CASSFPGTAYPLDF.